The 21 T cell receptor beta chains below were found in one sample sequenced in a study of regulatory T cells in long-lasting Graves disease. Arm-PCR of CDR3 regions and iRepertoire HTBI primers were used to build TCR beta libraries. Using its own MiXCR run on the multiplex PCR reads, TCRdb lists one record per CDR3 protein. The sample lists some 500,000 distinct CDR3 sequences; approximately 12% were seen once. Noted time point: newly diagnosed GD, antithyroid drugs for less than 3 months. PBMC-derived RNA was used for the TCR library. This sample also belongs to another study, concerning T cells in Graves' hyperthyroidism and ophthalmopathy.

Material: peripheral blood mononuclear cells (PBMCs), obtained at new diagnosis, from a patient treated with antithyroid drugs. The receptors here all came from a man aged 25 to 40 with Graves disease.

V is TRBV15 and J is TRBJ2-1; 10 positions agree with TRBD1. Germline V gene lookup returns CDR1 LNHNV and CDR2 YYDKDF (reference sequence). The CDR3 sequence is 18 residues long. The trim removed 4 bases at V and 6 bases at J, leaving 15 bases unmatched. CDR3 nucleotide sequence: TGTGCCACCAGCACGCGACAGGGGGCTGGCCCAAACTCCAATGAGCAGTTCTTC. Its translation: CATSTRQGAGPNSNEQFF.

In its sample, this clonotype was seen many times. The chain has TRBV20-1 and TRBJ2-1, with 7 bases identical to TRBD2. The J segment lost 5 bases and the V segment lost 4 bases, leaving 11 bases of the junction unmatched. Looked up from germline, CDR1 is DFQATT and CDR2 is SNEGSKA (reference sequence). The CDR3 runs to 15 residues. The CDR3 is CSATLRASGHNEQFF. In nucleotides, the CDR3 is TGCAGTGCTACCCTCAGGGCTAGCGGACACAATGAGCAGTTCTTC.

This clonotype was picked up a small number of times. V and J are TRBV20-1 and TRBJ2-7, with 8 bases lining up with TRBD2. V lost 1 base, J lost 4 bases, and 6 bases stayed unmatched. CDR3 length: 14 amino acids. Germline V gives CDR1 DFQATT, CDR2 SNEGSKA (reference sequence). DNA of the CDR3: TGCAGTGCTAGAGCGGGAGGGCCCGGTTACGAGCAGTACTTC. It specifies CSARAGGPGYEQYF.

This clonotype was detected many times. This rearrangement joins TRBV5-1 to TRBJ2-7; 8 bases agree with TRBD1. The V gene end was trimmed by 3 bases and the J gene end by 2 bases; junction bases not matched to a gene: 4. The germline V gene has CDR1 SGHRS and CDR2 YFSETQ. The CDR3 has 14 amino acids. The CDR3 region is CASSSDRVTYEQYF. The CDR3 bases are TGCGCCAGCAGCTCGGACAGGGTGACCTACGAGCAGTACTTC.

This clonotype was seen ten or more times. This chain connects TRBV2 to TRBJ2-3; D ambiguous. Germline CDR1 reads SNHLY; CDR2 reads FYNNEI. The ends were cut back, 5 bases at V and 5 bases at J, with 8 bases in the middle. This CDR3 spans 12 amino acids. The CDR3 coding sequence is TGTGCCAGCAGTACTGTAGGAGATACGCAGTATTTT. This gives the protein CASSTVGDTQYF.

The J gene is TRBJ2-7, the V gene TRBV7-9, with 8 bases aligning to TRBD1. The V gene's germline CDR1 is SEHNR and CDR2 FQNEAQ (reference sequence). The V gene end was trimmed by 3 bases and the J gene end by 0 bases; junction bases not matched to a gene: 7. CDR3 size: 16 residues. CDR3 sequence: CASSLGTGANSYEQYF. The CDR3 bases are TGTGCCAGCAGCTTGGGGACAGGCGCCAACTCCTACGAGCAGTACTTC.

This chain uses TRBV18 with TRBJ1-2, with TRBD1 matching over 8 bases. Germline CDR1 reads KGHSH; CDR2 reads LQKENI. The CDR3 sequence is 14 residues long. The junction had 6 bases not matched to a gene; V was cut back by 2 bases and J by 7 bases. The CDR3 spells CASSPSQGAGGYTF. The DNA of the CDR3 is TGTGCCAGCTCACCAAGTCAGGGGGCCGGTGGCTACACCTTC.

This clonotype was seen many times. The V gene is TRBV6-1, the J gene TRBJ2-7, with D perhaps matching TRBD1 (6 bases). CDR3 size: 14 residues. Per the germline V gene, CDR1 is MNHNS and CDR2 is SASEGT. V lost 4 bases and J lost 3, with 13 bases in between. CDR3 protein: CASSGQRQDYEQYF. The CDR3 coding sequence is TGTGCCAGCAGTGGCCAAAGACAGGACTACGAGCAGTACTTC.

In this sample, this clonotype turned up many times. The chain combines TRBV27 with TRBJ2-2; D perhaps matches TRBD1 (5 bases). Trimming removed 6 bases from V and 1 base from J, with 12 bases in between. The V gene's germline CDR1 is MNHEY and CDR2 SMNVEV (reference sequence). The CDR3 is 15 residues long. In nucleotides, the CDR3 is TGTGCCAGCAGCGTAAGGGGCCTGAACACCGGGGAGCTGTTTTTT. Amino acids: CASSVRGLNTGELFF.

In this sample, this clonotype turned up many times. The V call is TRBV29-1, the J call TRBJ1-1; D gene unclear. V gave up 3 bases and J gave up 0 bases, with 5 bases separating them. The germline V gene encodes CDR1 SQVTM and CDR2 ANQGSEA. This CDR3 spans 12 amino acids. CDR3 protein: CSVDGVNTEAFF. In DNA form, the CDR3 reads TGCAGCGTTGACGGGGTGAACACTGAAGCTTTCTTT.

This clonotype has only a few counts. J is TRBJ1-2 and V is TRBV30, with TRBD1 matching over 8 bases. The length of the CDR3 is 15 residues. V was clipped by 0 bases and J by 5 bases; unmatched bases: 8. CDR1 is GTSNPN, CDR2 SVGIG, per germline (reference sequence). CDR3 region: CAWSVGQGPLYGYTF. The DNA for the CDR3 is TGTGCCTGGAGTGTAGGACAGGGTCCCCTTTATGGCTACACCTTC.

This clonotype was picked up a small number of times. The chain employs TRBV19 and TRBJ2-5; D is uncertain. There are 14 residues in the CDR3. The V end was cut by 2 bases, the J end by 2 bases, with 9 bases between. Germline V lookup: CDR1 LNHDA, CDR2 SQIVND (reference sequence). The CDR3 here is CASSIRAEQETQYF. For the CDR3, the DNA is TGTGCCAGTAGTATACGGGCGGAGCAAGAGACCCAGTACTTC.

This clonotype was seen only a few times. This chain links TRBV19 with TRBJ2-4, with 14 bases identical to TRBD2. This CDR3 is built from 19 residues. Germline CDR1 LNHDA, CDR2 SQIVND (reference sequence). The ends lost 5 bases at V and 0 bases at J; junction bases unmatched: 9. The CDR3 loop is CASSAGTSGRTLAKNIQYF. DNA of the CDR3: TGTGCCAGTAGTGCCGGGACTAGCGGGAGAACCCTAGCCAAAAACATTCAGTACTTC.

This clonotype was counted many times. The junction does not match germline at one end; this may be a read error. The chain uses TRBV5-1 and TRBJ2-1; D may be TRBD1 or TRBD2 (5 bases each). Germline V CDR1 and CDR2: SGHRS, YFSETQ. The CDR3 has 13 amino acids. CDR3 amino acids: CASTGTTALEQFF. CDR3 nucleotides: TGCGCAAGCACCGGGACCACTGCGTTGGAGCAGTTCTTC.

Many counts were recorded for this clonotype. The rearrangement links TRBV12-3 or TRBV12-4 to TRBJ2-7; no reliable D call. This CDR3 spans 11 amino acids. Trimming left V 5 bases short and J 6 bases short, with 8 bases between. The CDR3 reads CASSHPGEQYF. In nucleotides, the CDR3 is TGTGCCAGCAGTCACCCGGGCGAGCAGTACTTC.

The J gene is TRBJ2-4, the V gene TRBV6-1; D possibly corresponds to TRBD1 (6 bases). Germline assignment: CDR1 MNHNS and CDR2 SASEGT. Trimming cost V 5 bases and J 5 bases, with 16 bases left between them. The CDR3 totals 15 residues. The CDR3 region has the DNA TGTGCCAGCAGTCCCTTTCTGGACAGTCAAAACATTCAGTACTTC. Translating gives CASSPFLDSQNIQYF.

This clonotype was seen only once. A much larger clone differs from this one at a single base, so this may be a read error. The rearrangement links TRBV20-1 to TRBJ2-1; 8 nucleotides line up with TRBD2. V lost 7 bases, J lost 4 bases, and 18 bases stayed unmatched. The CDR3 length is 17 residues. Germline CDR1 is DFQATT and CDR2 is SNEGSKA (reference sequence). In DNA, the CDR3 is TGCAGTGTTAGCCCCTCCTCGGGAGGGCCGGTGTACAATGAGCAGTTCTTC. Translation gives CSVSPSSGGPVYNEQFF.

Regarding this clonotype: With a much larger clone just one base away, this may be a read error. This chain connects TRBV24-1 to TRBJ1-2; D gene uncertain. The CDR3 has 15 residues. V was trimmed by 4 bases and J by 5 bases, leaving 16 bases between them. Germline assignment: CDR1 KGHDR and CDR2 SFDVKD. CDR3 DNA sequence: TGTGCCACCAGTGACCGCGGCAGGACCGGGTATGGCTACACCTTC. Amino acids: CATSDRGRTGYGYTF.

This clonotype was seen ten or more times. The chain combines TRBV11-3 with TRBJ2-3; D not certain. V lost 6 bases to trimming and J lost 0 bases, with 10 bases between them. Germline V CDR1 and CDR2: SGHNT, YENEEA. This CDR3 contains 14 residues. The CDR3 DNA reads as TGTGCCAGCAGTAGACGACCTAGCACAGATACGCAGTATTTT. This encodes CASSRRPSTDTQYF.

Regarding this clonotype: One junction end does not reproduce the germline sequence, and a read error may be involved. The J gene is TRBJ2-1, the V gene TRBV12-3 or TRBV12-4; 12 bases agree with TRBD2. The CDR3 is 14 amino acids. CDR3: CVSSLAGGTPEQFF. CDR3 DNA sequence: TGTGTCAGCAGCCTAGCGGGAGGGACACCTGAGCAGTTCTTC.

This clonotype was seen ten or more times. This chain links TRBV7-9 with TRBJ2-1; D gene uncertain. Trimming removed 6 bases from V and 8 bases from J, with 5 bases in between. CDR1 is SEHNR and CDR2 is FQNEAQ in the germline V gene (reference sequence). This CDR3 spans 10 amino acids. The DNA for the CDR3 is TGTGCCAGCAGTAACGATGAGCAGTTCTTC. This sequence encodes CASSNDEQFF.